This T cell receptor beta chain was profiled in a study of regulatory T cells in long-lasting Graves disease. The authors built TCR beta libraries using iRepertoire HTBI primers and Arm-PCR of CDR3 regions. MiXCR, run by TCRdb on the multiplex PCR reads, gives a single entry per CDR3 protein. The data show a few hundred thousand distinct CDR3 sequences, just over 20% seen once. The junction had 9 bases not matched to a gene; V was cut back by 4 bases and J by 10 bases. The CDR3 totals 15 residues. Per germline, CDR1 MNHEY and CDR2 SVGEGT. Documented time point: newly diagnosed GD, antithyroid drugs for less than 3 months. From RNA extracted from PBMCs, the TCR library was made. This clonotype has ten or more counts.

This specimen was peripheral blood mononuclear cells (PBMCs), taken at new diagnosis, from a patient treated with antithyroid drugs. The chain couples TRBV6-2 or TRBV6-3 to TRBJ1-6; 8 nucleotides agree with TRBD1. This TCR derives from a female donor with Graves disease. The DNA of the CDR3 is TGTGCCAGCAGTTTCCGACAGGGGATCGGCTCACCCCTCCACTTT. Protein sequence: CASSFRQGIGSPLHF.